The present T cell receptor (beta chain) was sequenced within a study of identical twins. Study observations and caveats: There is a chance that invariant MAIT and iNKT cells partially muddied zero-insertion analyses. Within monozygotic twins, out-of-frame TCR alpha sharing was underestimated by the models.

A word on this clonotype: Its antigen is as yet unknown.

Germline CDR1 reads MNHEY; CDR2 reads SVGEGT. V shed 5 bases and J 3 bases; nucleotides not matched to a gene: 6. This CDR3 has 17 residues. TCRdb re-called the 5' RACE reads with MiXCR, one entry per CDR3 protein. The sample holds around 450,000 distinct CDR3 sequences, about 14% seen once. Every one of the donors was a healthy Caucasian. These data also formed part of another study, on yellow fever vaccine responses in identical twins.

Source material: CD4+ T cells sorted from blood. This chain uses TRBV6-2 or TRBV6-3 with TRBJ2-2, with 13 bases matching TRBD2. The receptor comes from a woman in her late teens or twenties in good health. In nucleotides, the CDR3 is TGTGCCAGCAGTGACACTAGCGGGAGGGCATACACCGGGGAGCTGTTTTTT. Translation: CASSDTSGRAYTGELFF.